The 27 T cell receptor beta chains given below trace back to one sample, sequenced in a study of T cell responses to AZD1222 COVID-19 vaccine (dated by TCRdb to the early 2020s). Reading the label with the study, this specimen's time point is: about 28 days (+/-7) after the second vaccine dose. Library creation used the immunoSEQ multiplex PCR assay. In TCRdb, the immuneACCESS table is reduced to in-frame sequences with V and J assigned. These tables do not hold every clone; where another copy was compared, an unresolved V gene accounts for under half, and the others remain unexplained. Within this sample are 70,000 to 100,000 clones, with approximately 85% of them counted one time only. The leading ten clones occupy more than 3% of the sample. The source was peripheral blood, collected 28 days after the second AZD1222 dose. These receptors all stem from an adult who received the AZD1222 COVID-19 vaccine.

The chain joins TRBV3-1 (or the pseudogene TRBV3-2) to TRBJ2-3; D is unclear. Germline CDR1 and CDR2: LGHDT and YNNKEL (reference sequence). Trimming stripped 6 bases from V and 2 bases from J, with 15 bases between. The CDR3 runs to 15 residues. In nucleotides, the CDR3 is TGTGCCAGCAGTCCCGGCATGGCTTACACAGATACGCAGTATTTT. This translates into CASSPGMAYTDTQYF.

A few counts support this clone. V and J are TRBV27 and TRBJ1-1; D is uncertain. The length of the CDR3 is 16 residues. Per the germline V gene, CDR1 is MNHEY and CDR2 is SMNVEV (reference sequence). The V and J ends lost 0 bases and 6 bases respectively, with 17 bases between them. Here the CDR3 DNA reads TGTGCCAGCAGTTTATCGGCTTGGGCCCCGGGAGCTGAAGCTTTCTTT. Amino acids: CASSLSAWAPGAEAFF.

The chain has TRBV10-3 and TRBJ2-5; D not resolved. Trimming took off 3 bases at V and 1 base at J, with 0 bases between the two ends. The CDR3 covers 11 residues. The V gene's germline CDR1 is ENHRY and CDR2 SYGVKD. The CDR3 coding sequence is TGTGCCATCAGTGACCAAGAGACCCAGTACTTC. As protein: CAISDQETQYF.

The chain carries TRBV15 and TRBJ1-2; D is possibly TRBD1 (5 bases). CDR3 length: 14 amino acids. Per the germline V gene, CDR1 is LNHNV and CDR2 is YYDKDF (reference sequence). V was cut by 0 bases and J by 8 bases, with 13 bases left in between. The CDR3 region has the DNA TGTGCCACCAGCAGAGAGCTGGGACGTGGCGGCTACACCTTC. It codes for CATSRELGRGGYTF. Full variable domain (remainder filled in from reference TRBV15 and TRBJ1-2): DAMVIQNPRYQVTQFGKPVTLSCSQTLNHNVMYWYQQKSSQAPKLLFHYYDKDFNNEADTPDNFQSRRPNTSFCFLDIRSPGLGDTAMYLCATSRELGRGGYTFGSGTRLTVV.

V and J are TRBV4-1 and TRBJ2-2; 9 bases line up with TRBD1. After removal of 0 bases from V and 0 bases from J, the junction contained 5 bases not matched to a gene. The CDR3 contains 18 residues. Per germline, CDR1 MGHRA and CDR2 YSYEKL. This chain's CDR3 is CASSQDGRDRANTGELFF. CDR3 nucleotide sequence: TGCGCCAGCAGCCAAGACGGCCGGGACAGGGCGAACACCGGGGAGCTGTTTTTT.

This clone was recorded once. CDR3 protein: CASSLQGTGSLLTGELFF. CDR3 sequence (DNA): TGTGCCAGCAGTTTACAAGGGACAGGGAGTCTTTTGACCGGGGAGCTGTTTTTT. The rearrangement links TRBV27 to TRBJ2-2; 9 bases align to TRBD1. The germline CDR1 and CDR2 sequences are MNHEY and SMNVEV (reference sequence). This CDR3 has 18 residues. Losses at the gene ends were 2 bases for V and 5 bases for J; bases not matched to a gene: 12.

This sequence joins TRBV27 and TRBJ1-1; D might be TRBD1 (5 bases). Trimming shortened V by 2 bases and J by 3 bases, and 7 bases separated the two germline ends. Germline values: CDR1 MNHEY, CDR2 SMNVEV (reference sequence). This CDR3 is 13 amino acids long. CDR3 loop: CASSLGGDTEAFF. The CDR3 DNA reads TGTGCCAGCAGTTTAGGGGGGGACACTGAAGCTTTCTTT.

The CDR3 sequence is CASSQMQDTQYF. The CDR3 DNA is TGTGCCAGCAGCCAGATGCAGGATACGCAGTATTTT. The rearrangement uses TRBV7-9 and TRBJ2-3, with D unresolved. V was trimmed by 5 bases and J by 6 bases, leaving 9 bases between them. CDR1 and CDR2 (germline): SEHNR, FQNEAQ (reference sequence). The CDR3 totals 12 residues.

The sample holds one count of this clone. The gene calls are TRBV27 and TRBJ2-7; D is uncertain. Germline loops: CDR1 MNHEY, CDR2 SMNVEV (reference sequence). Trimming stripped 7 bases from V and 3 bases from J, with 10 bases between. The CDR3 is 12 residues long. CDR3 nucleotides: TGTGCCAGCACCATAAAACACTACGAGCAGTACTTC. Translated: CASTIKHYEQYF.

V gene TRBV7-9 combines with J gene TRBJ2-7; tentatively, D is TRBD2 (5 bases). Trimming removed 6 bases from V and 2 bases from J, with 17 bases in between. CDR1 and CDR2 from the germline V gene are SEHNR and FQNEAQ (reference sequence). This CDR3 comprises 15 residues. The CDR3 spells CASRRATSPAYEQYF. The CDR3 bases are TGTGCCAGCAGGCGGGCGACATCGCCCGCCTACGAGCAGTACTTC.

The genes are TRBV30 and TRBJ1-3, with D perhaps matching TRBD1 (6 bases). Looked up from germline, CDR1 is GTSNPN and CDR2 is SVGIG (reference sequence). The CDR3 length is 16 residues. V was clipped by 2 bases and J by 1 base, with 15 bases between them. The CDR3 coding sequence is TGTGCCTGGAGTCCGCGGACAGCGAGGTCTGGAAACACCATATATTTT. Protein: CAWSPRTARSGNTIYF.

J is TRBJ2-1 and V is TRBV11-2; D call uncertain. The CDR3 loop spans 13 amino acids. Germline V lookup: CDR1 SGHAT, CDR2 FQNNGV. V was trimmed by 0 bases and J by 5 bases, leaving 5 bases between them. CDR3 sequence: CASSLDPNNEQFF. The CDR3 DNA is TGTGCCAGCAGCTTAGATCCGAACAATGAGCAGTTCTTC.

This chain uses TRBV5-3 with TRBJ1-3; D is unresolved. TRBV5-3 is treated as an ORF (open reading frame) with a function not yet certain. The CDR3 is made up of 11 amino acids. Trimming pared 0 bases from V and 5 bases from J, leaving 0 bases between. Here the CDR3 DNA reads TGTGCCAGAAGCTTGGGAAACACCATATATTTT. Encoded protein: CARSLGNTIYF.

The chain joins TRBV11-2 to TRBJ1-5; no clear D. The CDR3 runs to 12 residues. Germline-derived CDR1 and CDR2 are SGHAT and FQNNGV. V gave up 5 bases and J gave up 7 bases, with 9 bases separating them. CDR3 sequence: CASSMEGQPQHF. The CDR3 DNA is TGTGCCAGCAGCATGGAGGGCCAGCCCCAGCATTTT.

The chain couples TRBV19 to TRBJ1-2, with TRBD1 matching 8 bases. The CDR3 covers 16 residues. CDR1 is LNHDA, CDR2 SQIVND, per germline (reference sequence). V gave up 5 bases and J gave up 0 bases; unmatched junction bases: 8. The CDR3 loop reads CASSQGQGIANYGYTF. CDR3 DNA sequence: TGTGCCAGTAGTCAAGGACAGGGCATAGCTAACTATGGCTACACCTTC.

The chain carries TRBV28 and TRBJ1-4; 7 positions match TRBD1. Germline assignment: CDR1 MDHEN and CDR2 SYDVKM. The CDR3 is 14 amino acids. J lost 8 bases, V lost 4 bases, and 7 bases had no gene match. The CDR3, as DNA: TGTGCCAGCAGTTCGGGACAGTCAGGCGAAAAACTGTTTTTT. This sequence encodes CASSSGQSGEKLFF.

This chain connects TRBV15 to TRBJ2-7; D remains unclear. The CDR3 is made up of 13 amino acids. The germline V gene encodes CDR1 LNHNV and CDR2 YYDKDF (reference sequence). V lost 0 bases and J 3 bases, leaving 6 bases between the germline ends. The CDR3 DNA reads TGTGCCACCAGCAGAGAGGGGATCTACGAGCAGTACTTC. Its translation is CATSREGIYEQYF.

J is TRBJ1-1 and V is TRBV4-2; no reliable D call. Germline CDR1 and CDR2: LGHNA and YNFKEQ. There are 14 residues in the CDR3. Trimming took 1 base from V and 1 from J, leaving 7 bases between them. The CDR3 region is CASSQGQTNTEAFF. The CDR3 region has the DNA TGTGCCAGCAGCCAAGGCCAGACGAACACTGAAGCTTTCTTT.

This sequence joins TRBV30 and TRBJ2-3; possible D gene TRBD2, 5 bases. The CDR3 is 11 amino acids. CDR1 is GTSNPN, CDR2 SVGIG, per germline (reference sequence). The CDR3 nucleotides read TGTGCGACGGGAAAGGGAGATACGCAGTATTTT. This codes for CATGKGDTQYF.

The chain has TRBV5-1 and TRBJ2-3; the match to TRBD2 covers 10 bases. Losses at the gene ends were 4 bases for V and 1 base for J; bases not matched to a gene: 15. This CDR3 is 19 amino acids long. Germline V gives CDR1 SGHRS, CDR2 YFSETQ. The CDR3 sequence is CASSLGGSTSGLRTDTQYF. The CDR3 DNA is TGCGCCAGCAGCCTTGGGGGGTCGACTAGCGGGTTACGCACAGATACGCAGTATTTT.

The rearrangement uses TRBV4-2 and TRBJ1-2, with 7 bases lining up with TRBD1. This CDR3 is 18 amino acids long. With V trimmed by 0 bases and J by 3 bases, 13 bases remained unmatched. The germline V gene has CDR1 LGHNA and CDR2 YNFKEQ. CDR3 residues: CASSQDLRQGATYYGYTF. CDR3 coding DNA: TGTGCCAGCAGCCAAGATCTTAGACAGGGAGCTACCTACTATGGCTACACCTTC.

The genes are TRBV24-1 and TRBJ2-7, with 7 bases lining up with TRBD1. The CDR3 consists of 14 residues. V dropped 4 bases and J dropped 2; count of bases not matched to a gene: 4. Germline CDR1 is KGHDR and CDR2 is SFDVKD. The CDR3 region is CATSERDRPYEQYF. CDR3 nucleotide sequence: TGTGCCACCAGTGAAAGGGACAGACCCTACGAGCAGTACTTC.

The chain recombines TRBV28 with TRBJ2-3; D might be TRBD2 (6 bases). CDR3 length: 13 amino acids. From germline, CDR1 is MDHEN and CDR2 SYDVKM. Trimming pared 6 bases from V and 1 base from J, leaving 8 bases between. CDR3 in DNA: TGTGCCAGCAGCCCTAGCGGCACAGATACGCAGTATTTT. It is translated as CASSPSGTDTQYF.

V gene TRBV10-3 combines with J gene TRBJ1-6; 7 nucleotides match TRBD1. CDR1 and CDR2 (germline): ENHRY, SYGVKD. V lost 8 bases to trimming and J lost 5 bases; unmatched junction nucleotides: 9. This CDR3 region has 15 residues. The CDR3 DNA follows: TGTGCCATCTCCTCAGACAGGGCGGATAATTCACCCCTCCACTTT. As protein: CAISSDRADNSPLHF.

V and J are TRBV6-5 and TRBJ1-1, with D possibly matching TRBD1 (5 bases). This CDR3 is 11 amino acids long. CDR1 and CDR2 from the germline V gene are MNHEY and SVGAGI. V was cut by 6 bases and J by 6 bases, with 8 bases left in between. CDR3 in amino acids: CASRGPSEAFF. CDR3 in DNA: TGTGCCAGCAGGGGGCCATCTGAAGCTTTCTTT.

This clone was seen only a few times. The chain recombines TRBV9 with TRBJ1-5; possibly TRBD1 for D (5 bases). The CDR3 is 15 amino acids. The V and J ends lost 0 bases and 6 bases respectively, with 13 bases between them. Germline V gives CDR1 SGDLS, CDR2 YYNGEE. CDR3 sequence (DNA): TGTGCCAGCAGCGTAGCTGTCAGGGAAACTCAGCCCCAGCATTTT. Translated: CASSVAVRETQPQHF.

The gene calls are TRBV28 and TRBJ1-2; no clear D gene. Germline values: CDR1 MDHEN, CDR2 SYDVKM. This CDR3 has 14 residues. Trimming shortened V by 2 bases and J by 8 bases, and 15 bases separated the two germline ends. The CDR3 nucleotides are TGTGCCAGCAGTTTAGGGGTTTCTAGGGAAGGCTACACCTTC. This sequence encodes CASSLGVSREGYTF.